Listed below are T cell receptor beta chains from one sample, sequenced in a study of cytomegalovirus exposure and HLA in healthy donors. Sequencing was performed with immunoSEQ multiplex PCR; in TCRdb, only in-frame clones are kept and a portion is missing. The sample has 55,000 to 70,000 clones, around 90% seen once. Sequenced: PBMCs. These receptors all stem from a man younger than 35 in good health and CMV-seronegative. The CDR3 runs from the conserved cysteine through the conserved F or W.

v_call	j_call	cdr3_aa
TRBV9	TRBJ2-3	CASSMGQGETQYF
TRBV7-2	TRBJ2-5	CASSRLAGNQETQYF
TRBV7-9	TRBJ2-1	CASTPPGSSYNEQFF
TRBV27	TRBJ1-1	CASSSYLRNTEAFF
TRBV5-8	TRBJ2-1	CASRGYGRGGNEQFF
TRBV14	TRBJ2-3	CASSQQTSGTPSTQYF
TRBV25-1	TRBJ1-2	CASSDLGGADGYTF
TRBV4-2	TRBJ2-5	CASSQAQGGETQYF
TRBV28	TRBJ2-1	CASKAPGLAQPQFF
TRBV27	TRBJ2-3	CASSLGTSGTSTDTQYF